The sequence of this TCR beta chain was determined in a study of cytomegalovirus exposure and HLA in healthy donors. Study-wide findings and caveats: Further analysis, carried out later, found HLA-associated TCR beta chains more clonally expanded than equally common other chains.

Trimming shortened V by 4 bases and J by 5 bases, and 15 bases separated the two germline ends. The CDR3 has 15 residues. Germline CDR1 reads MNHEY; CDR2 reads SVGAGI. About this clone: Its antigen is not known.

Primers: 60 Vbeta forward and 13 Jbeta reverse. Here immunoSEQ multiplex PCR was the method, and the copy in TCRdb shows in-frame clones only, minus some. The data contain 100,000 to 150,000 clones, roughly 68% of them seen just once; the ten biggest clones take up nearly 6%. The chain employs TRBV6-5 and TRBJ1-5; D not resolved. The source of this sequence is a woman between 45 and 60 years old in good health and CMV-seropositive. Sequencing input: PBMCs. Here the CDR3 reads CASSLATGRHQPQHF. The CDR3 nucleotides read TGTGCCAGCAGTTTAGCGACGGGGAGGCATCAGCCCCAGCATTTT.